The T cell receptor beta chain under discussion was sequenced for a study of blood T cell repertoires in COVID-19. CDR3 length: 15 residues. J was trimmed by 1 base and V by 2 bases; bases with no gene match: 4. The V gene's germline CDR1 is SEHNR and CDR2 FQNEAQ (reference sequence). Original methodology: Reference gene primer amplification gave estimated nucleated cell counts. Sequencing was performed with immunoSEQ multiplex PCR; in TCRdb, only in-frame clones are kept and a portion is missing. D and trimming come from the DNA, and the V and J calls and clone size come from that table. The data show approximately 240,000 clones, roughly 80% seen once.

This chain links TRBV7-9 with TRBJ1-1; 7 nucleotides line up with TRBD1. This clonotype was obtained from an elderly woman with active or convalescent COVID-19. Input material: peripheral blood. As DNA, the CDR3 is TGTGCCAGCAGCTTAAGGTACAGGGGGAACACTGAAGCTTTCTTT. This encodes CASSLRYRGNTEAFF.